The T cell receptor beta chain under discussion was sequenced for a study of neurological immune-mediated disorders. The length of the CDR3 is 13 residues. V lost 5 bases to trimming and J lost 5 bases; unmatched junction nucleotides: 5. Germline V gene lookup returns CDR1 MNHEY and CDR2 SMNVEV (reference sequence). TCRdb recomputed calls from the 5' RACE reads with MiXCR, one row per CDR3 protein. The table shows roughly 45,000 distinct CDR3 sequences, with roughly 14% occurring only once. Time point described: longitudinal time-point 3. The unsorted libraries were produced from 2 million PBMCs held at -80 C.

This chain connects TRBV27 to TRBJ1-1; 7 nucleotides line up with TRBD1. The receptor was isolated from a man aged 30 to 45 in good health. Sequencing used PBMCs. CDR3 amino acids: CASSRTGKTEAFF. CDR3 sequence (DNA): TGTGCCAGCAGTAGGACAGGAAAAACTGAAGCTTTCTTT.